A selection of T cell receptor beta chains follows, all from one sample in a study of CD8 T cells in ankylosing spondylitis. MiXCR, applied by TCRdb to the 5' RACE reads, yields one record per CDR3 protein. Of some 330,000 distinct CDR3 sequences in the sample, roughly 8% are singletons; the top ten hold 14% to 15%. Sequenced: blood, either unsorted or a sorted T cell fraction (not recorded which). Every receptor here comes from a male donor with ankylosing spondylitis. The CDR3 runs from the conserved cysteine through the conserved F or W. The D gene is left open where the match is weak. Not all rows give a size; the values are once, few, many and, for expanded clones, a class.

many,TRBD2,TRBJ2-1,TRBV10-3,TGTGCCATCAGTCTAGCGGGTTTGGGCGAGCAGTTCTTC,CAISLAGLGEQFF
NA,TRBD2,TRBJ2-1,TRBV28,TGTGCCAGCAGTTTCGGGCGGGAGTTCGATGAGCAGTTCTTC,CASSFGREFDEQFF
many,NA,TRBJ2-3,TRBV7-3,TGTGCCAGCAGCTTGACTAGTTATAGCACAGATACGCAGTATTTT,CASSLTSYSTDTQYF
NA,NA,TRBJ2-2,TRBV5-1,TGCGCCAGCAGCTTGATCAGGGTGGACACCGGGGAGCTGTTTTTT,CASSLIRVDTGELFF
many,TRBD1,TRBJ2-5,TRBV11-2,TGTGCCAGCAGCAGAGACAGGGGCGGAGAGACCCAGTACTTC,CASSRDRGGETQYF
NA,TRBD1,TRBJ2-7,TRBV5-6,TGTGCCAGCAGGATCCGGGACAGGGGGCCCTACGTGCAGTACTTC,CASRIRDRGPYVQYF
few,TRBD2,TRBJ2-5,TRBV20-1,TGCAGTGCTACACTAGCGGCCCAAGAGACCCAGTACTTC,CSATLAAQETQYF
few,TRBD2,TRBJ2-1,TRBV9,TGTGCCAGCAGCGTATCTGTAGCGGGAGGGGTCCATGAGCAGTTCTTC,CASSVSVAGGVHEQFF
NA,NA,TRBJ2-7,TRBV12-3/TRBV12-4,TGTGCCAGCAGTCTCCGGGACGGGGCCTACGAGCAGTACTTC,CASSLRDGAYEQYF
few,NA,TRBJ2-3,TRBV20-1,TGCAGTGCTAGAATTAGCGATACGCAGTATTTT,CSARISDTQYF
few,NA,TRBJ1-1,TRBV5-1,TGCGCCAGCAGCTTTACTGCGGGGGCAGACACTGAAGCTTTCTTT,CASSFTAGADTEAFF
few,NA,TRBJ1-4,TRBV29-1,TGCAGCGTTTCAGCGGGAACAAACAATGAAAAACTGTTTTTT,CSVSAGTNNEKLFF
NA,TRBD2,TRBJ2-2,TRBV6-5,TGTGCCAGCAGTTACTCGGGGAGGGTGAACACCGGGGAGCTGTTTTTT,CASSYSGRVNTGELFF
NA,TRBD2,TRBJ2-1,TRBV20-1,TGCAGTGCTAAGGGACTAGCGGGGGCCAATGAGCAGTTCTTC,CSAKGLAGANEQFF
NA,TRBD1,TRBJ2-3,TRBV27,TGTGCCAGCAGATCTCCACCTGGGGGGACAGGGACCACAGATACGCAGTATTTT,CASRSPPGGTGTTDTQYF
many,NA,TRBJ2-7,TRBV27,TGTGCCAGCAGTTCTCGGGCGGGGGCTTCCTACGAGCAGTACTTC,CASSSRAGASYEQYF
few,TRBD1,TRBJ2-1,TRBV24-1,TGTGCCACCAGTGGTCCCCGGGGACAGGGGGTTGAGCAGTTCTTC,CATSGPRGQGVEQFF
NA,NA,TRBJ2-6,TRBV21-1,TGTGCCAGCAGCAACGGCCCCGAGGCCGGGGCCAACGTCCTGACTTTC,CASSNGPEAGANVLTF
many,NA,TRBJ2-2,TRBV12-3/TRBV12-4,TGTGCCAGTGTTCTGGGACACATCACCGGGGAGCTGTTTTTT,CASVLGHITGELFF
few,TRBD2,TRBJ2-2,TRBV20-1,TGCAGTGCTCCCGGGACTAGCAACACCGGGGAGCTGTTTTTT,CSAPGTSNTGELFF
many,TRBD1,TRBJ2-3,TRBV6-1,TGTGCCAGCAGTCCCGGGACAGAGACAGATACGCAGTATTTT,CASSPGTETDTQYF
NA,TRBD1,TRBJ2-7,TRBV5-1,TGCGCCAGCAGCGAGGACAGGGTGGACTCCTACGAGCAGTACTTC,CASSEDRVDSYEQYF
many,NA,TRBJ1-2,TRBV12-3/TRBV12-4,TGTGCCAGCGGGGGAAGTGGCTATGGCTACACCTTC,CASGGSGYGYTF
NA,NA,TRBJ2-7,TRBV7-6,TGTGCCAGCAGCTTAGCGGGGGCGGGAGCCTACGAGCAGTACTTC,CASSLAGAGAYEQYF
NA,NA,TRBJ2-2,TRBV29-1,TGCAGCGTCTGGGGACATCCGAACACCGGGGAGCTGTTTTTT,CSVWGHPNTGELFF
many,NA,TRBJ1-5,TRBV7-9,TGTGCCAGCAGCTCCGGTCGCGAACAGCCCCAGCATTTT,CASSSGREQPQHF
NA,TRBD1,TRBJ1-1,TRBV5-1,TGCGCCAGCAGCTTTCCGGGACAGGCTCATGAAGCTTTCTTT,CASSFPGQAHEAFF
many,NA,TRBJ2-3,TRBV6-2/TRBV6-3,TGTGCCAGCAGCCTTGGACGTAGTGGGAGAGTAGATACGCAGTATTTT,CASSLGRSGRVDTQYF
many,NA,TRBJ1-6,TRBV12-3/TRBV12-4,TGTGCCAGCAGTCCACGGACCACGACTAATTCACCCCTCCACTTT,CASSPRTTTNSPLHF
NA,NA,TRBJ2-6,TRBV5-1,TGCGCCAGCAGCCGCCAGACAGGTACTAGAGGGGCCAACGTCCTGACTTTC,CASSRQTGTRGANVLTF
NA,NA,TRBJ1-4,TRBV7-8,TGTGCCAGCAGCTTAGATGGGGCATATAATGAAAAACTGTTTTTT,CASSLDGAYNEKLFF
NA,NA,TRBJ2-6,TRBV10-3,TGTGCCATCAGTGATTGGGGGCTCGGGGCCAACGTCCTGACTTTC,CAISDWGLGANVLTF
NA,NA,TRBJ1-2,TRBV11-2,TGTGCCAGCAGCTTTGGAGTTTCTAACTATGGCTACACCTTC,CASSFGVSNYGYTF
many,TRBD1,TRBJ1-1,TRBV29-1,TGCAGCGTGCGGACAGGGAACACTGAAGCTTTCTTT,CSVRTGNTEAFF
many,NA,TRBJ1-2,TRBV25-1,TGTGCCAGCAGGGGGTATGGCTACACCTTC,CASRGYGYTF
NA,TRBD2,TRBJ2-7,TRBV6-2/TRBV6-3,TGTGCCAGCAGTTACTCGACGGCTGCGGGAGGAGTCTACGAGCAGTACTTC,CASSYSTAAGGVYEQYF
many,NA,TRBJ1-2,TRBV4-3,TGCGCCAGCAGCCGGGGGGACGGACCGGTTAACTATGGCTACACCTTC,CASSRGDGPVNYGYTF
few,NA,TRBJ2-1,TRBV5-1,TGCGCCAGCAGCCTCGGGACTTACGGTGAGCAGTTCTTC,CASSLGTYGEQFF
NA,NA,TRBJ2-3,TRBV20-1,TGCAGTGCAACCACGGCCCGGGGGTGGGGCACAGATACGCAGTATTTT,CSATTARGWGTDTQYF
few,NA,TRBJ2-3,TRBV7-6,TGTGCCAGCAGCTTAACGTCAGATACGCAGTATTTT,CASSLTSDTQYF
many,NA,TRBJ2-7,TRBV4-2,TGTGCCAGCAGCCAAGATCTTATGGGAGGGGGCTACGAGCAGTACTTC,CASSQDLMGGGYEQYF
few,TRBD2,TRBJ2-5,TRBV5-1,TGCGCCAGCAGCTTCGGGGGGTTCCGGGAGACCCAGTACTTC,CASSFGGFRETQYF
NA,TRBD2,TRBJ2-3,TRBV10-3,TGTGCCACGTTAGCGGGAGGTGGCGCGGATACGCAGTATTTT,CATLAGGGADTQYF
many,TRBD1,TRBJ2-7,TRBV7-9,TGTGCCAGCAGCACCTGGACAGGGGGTTTCTCCTACGAGCAGTACTTC,CASSTWTGGFSYEQYF
NA,NA,TRBJ2-1,TRBV7-2,TGTGCCAGCAGCTTTGAAGCGGCGTTAGGCAATGAGCAGTTCTTC,CASSFEAALGNEQFF
many,TRBD2,TRBJ2-3,TRBV28,TGTGCCAGCAGCAAGAGCGGGGACCTCGCAGATACGCAGTATTTT,CASSKSGDLADTQYF
few,TRBD1,TRBJ2-3,TRBV7-9,TGTGCCAGCAGCTGGGGACAGGACCCAGATACGCAGTATTTT,CASSWGQDPDTQYF
NA,NA,TRBJ2-1,TRBV7-9,TGTGCCAGCAACGTCCTAAGCGGGCCGCCCCACAATGAGCAGTTCTTC,CASNVLSGPPHNEQFF
NA,NA,TRBJ2-1,TRBV5-1,TGCGCCAGCAGCTTGGTGTTCAGGGGCGCCTACAATGAGCAGTTCTTC,CASSLVFRGAYNEQFF
NA,NA,TRBJ1-6,TRBV7-8,TGTGCCAGCAGCTTTACAGAAGATTCACCCCTCCACTTT,CASSFTEDSPLHF
few,NA,TRBJ2-3,TRBV9,TGTGCCAGCAGCGTACAGGGATTTAGTACAGATACGCAGTATTTT,CASSVQGFSTDTQYF
NA,TRBD2,TRBJ2-2,TRBV5-5,TGTGCCAGCAGCTACCCGGGACTAGCGAGGACCGGGGAGCTGTTTTTT,CASSYPGLARTGELFF